A selection of T cell receptor beta chains follows, all from one sample in a study of T-cell memory formation after mild COVID-19. TCRdb used MiXCR to reprocess the 5' RACE reads, holding one entry per CDR3 protein. The sample yields hundreds of thousands of distinct CDR3 sequences, 20% to 25% seen once. The specimen sequenced was PBMCs or a T cell subset sorted from them (not recorded which). All receptors come from an adult woman who had mild COVID-19 (a few samples of this study predate the infection). Cell type and time point are not known. Each CDR3 is given with its conserved first and last residue. Fields, in order: clone size, V gene, J gene, D gene, CDR3 DNA, CDR3 protein. The D gene is left open where the match is weak. The size field is filled for only some rows; it gives once, few, many or a size class.

abundance: NA
v_gene: TRBV29-1
j_gene: TRBJ1-2
d_gene: TRBD1
CDR3nt: TGCAGCGTTGGAACCGACAGGGTGTCCTATGGCTACACCTTC
CDR3aa: CSVGTDRVSYGYTF

abundance: few
v_gene: TRBV2
j_gene: TRBJ2-4
d_gene: NA
CDR3nt: TGTGCCAGCAGTGAGGCGCGGGAAAACATTCAGTACTTC
CDR3aa: CASSEARENIQYF

abundance: NA
v_gene: TRBV7-8
j_gene: TRBJ2-5
d_gene: NA
CDR3nt: TGTGCCAGCAGCAGACCCGGGGACCGCGCATCAGAGACCCAGTACTTC
CDR3aa: CASSRPGDRASETQYF

abundance: few
v_gene: TRBV7-9
j_gene: TRBJ2-5
d_gene: TRBD1
CDR3nt: TGTGCCAGCAGCTCACAGGGGATATCGGAGACCCAGTACTTC
CDR3aa: CASSSQGISETQYF

abundance: NA
v_gene: TRBV24-1
j_gene: TRBJ1-5
d_gene: TRBD1
CDR3nt: TGTGCCACCGGGCGGACAGGCGACAATCAGCCCCAGCATTTT
CDR3aa: CATGRTGDNQPQHF

abundance: NA
v_gene: TRBV24-1
j_gene: TRBJ1-2
d_gene: TRBD1
CDR3nt: TGTGCCACCAGTGATTTGGGGACAGGGAACACCTTC
CDR3aa: CATSDLGTGNTF

abundance: NA
v_gene: TRBV4-2
j_gene: TRBJ2-1
d_gene: NA
CDR3nt: TGTGCCAGCAGCCCCACTTCCGGGGTGGGCTCCTACAATGAGCAGTTCTTC
CDR3aa: CASSPTSGVGSYNEQFF

abundance: NA
v_gene: TRBV5-1
j_gene: TRBJ1-3
d_gene: NA
CDR3nt: TGCGCCAGCAGCTTGGGGCACTCTGGAAACACCATATATTTT
CDR3aa: CASSLGHSGNTIYF

abundance: NA
v_gene: TRBV7-3
j_gene: TRBJ2-6
d_gene: NA
CDR3nt: TGTGCCAGCAGCCCCGCAGGGACCGGCTCTGGGGCCAACGTCCTGACTTTC
CDR3aa: CASSPAGTGSGANVLTF

abundance: NA
v_gene: TRBV3-1
j_gene: TRBJ2-7
d_gene: NA
CDR3nt: TGTGCCAGCACCCGCGGGGACGGGTCCTACGAGCAGTACTTC
CDR3aa: CASTRGDGSYEQYF

abundance: NA
v_gene: TRBV29-1
j_gene: TRBJ2-1
d_gene: NA
CDR3nt: TGCAGCGTTTGCCCAATAGCGATATACAATGAGCAGTTCTTC
CDR3aa: CSVCPIAIYNEQFF

abundance: NA
v_gene: TRBV6-6
j_gene: TRBJ1-2
d_gene: TRBD1
CDR3nt: TGTGCCAGCAGCCCCCGACAGGGGACGGAGGGCTACACCTTC
CDR3aa: CASSPRQGTEGYTF

abundance: NA
v_gene: TRBV7-9
j_gene: TRBJ1-5
d_gene: NA
CDR3nt: TGTGCCAGCAGAGAAATGTCCTACAATCAGCCCCAGCATTTT
CDR3aa: CASREMSYNQPQHF

abundance: few
v_gene: TRBV25-1
j_gene: TRBJ2-7
d_gene: TRBD2
CDR3nt: TGTGCCAGCAGTTCACCCCACCCGGGACTAGGCTACGAGCAGTACTTC
CDR3aa: CASSSPHPGLGYEQYF

abundance: few
v_gene: TRBV4-1
j_gene: TRBJ1-1
d_gene: NA
CDR3nt: TGCGCCAGCAGCCAAGAGATGCGGACGAACACTGAAGCTTTCTTT
CDR3aa: CASSQEMRTNTEAFF

abundance: NA
v_gene: TRBV3-1
j_gene: TRBJ2-1
d_gene: NA
CDR3nt: TGTGCCAGCAGCCAAGGACTTCTAGGGGAGCAGTTCTTC
CDR3aa: CASSQGLLGEQFF

abundance: NA
v_gene: TRBV7-9
j_gene: TRBJ1-3
d_gene: TRBD1
CDR3nt: TGTGCCAGCAGCTTGAGGGGACAGGGGACCGGAAACACCATATATTTT
CDR3aa: CASSLRGQGTGNTIYF

abundance: few
v_gene: TRBV7-2
j_gene: TRBJ2-3
d_gene: NA
CDR3nt: TGTGCCAGCAGCTTGCAAGGGACCTCAGATACGCAGTATTTT
CDR3aa: CASSLQGTSDTQYF